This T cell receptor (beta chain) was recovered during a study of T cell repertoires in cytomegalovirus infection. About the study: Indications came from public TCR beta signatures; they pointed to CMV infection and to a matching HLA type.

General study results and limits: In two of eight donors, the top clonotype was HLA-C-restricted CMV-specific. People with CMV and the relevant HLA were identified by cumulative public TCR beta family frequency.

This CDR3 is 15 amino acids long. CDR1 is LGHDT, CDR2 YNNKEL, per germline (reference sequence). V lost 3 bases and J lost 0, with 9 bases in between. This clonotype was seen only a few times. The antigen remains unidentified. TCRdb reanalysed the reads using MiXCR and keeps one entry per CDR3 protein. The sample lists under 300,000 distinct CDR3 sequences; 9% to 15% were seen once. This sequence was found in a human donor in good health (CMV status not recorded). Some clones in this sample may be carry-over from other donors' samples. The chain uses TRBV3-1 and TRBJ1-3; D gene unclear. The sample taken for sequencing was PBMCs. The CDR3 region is CASSHGRSSGNTIYF. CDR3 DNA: TGTGCCAGCAGCCACGGAAGGAGCTCTGGAAACACCATATATTTT.